One and the same sample provided the 20 T cell receptor beta chains below, sequenced in a study of tumor-infiltrating lymphocytes in primary liver carcinoma. TCR beta cDNA came from roughly 0.45 ug total RNA, primed with a constant-region primer. Modified slightly, ARM-PCR produced TCR beta libraries over three nested multiplex PCR rounds. TRBV1-TRBV30 forward primers paired with a C-beta reverse primer drove the first two PCR rounds, about 10 cycles each. TCRdb recomputed calls from the multiplex PCR reads with MiXCR, one row per CDR3 protein. The repertoire holds about 78,000 distinct CDR3 sequences, with about two thirds as singletons. Total RNA and DNA came together from approximately 20-30 mg of bulk tissue without cell sorting. Specimen: liver tumor tissue from sampling region 4. Subset: tumor region T4, right-lateral pole. These receptors came from an older woman with primary liver carcinoma and hepatitis B virus infection.

The V gene is TRBV29-1, the J gene TRBJ1-1; no firm D call. Per the germline V gene, CDR1 is SQVTM and CDR2 is ANQGSEA. Trimming took 4 bases from V and 4 from J, leaving 13 bases between them. The CDR3 contains 13 residues. In DNA form, the CDR3 reads TGCAGCGTTGCGGCCTTAACGGCCACTGAAGCTTTCTTT. It encodes CSVAALTATEAFF.

To note about this clonotype: A junction end diverges from the germline sequence, so it may reflect a read error. This chain connects TRBV11-2 to TRBJ2-1; the match to TRBD2 covers 16 bases. Looked up from germline, CDR1 is SGHAT and CDR2 is FQNNGV. This CDR3 has 17 residues. CDR3 DNA sequence: TGTGCCAGCAGCAAGGGACTAGCGGGAGGGCCGGGGGATGAGCAGATCTTC. Protein sequence: CASSKGLAGGPGDEQIF.

This clonotype was counted many times. This chain joins TRBV6-1 and TRBJ1-2; 10 bases map to TRBD1. Germline CDR1 MNHNS, CDR2 SASEGT. The CDR3 totals 17 residues. Losses at the gene ends were 5 bases for V and 2 bases for J; bases not matched to a gene: 11. The CDR3 sequence: CASSRGTGASRNYGYTF. In DNA form, the CDR3 reads TGTGCCAGCAGTCGCGGGACAGGGGCTTCCCGGAACTATGGCTACACCTTC.

A few counts support this clonotype. V is TRBV19 and J is TRBJ1-2; D possibly corresponds to TRBD1 (5 bases). Deletions cut 7 bases from V and 4 bases from J, with 13 bases between. The CDR3 loop spans 13 amino acids. CDR1 is LNHDA and CDR2 is SQIVND in the germline V gene (reference sequence). Here the CDR3 DNA reads TGTGCCAGTAACCCTGGGGGGACCTATGGCTACACCTTC. As protein: CASNPGGTYGYTF.

Remarks on this clonotype: At one boundary the junction diverges from the germline segment, which might be a read error. This chain uses TRBV10-3 with TRBJ2-7; tentative D call: TRBD1 (7 bases). Germline V gene lookup returns CDR1 ENHRY and CDR2 SYGVKD. The CDR3 runs 13 residues. In DNA, the CDR3 is TGCGCCATCACGGACACCCAGGGGGGCGAGCAGTACTTC. Translating it yields CAITDTQGGEQYF.

The V and J genes are TRBV2 and TRBJ1-4; D remains unclear. V lost 4 bases and J 7 bases, leaving 10 bases between the germline ends. Germline lookup yields CDR1 SNHLY and CDR2 FYNNEI. The CDR3 has 13 residues. DNA of the CDR3: TGTGCCAGCAGTGGACAATTTGGTGAAAAACTGTTTTTT. Its protein product is CASSGQFGEKLFF.

The chain joins TRBV28 to TRBJ2-5, with 10 positions matching TRBD1. Germline CDR1 MDHEN, CDR2 SYDVKM. With V trimmed by 4 bases and J by 11 bases, 4 bases remained unmatched. The CDR3 is made up of 12 amino acids. CDR3: CASSSMDRGQYF. The CDR3 DNA follows: TGTGCCAGCAGTTCGATGGACAGGGGGCAGTACTTC.

About this clonotype: An end of the junction does not agree with germline; a read error may underlie this. V and J are TRBV12-3 or TRBV12-4 and TRBJ1-5; D call uncertain. The CDR3 runs to 15 residues. The CDR3 coding sequence is TGTACCAGCAGTCCGACAACGAGCTCAGATCAGCCCCAGCATTTT. It yields the protein CTSSPTTSSDQPQHF.

This chain joins TRBV11-2 and TRBJ2-5; D is unresolved. The V gene's germline CDR1 is SGHAT and CDR2 FQNNGV. CDR3 length: 13 amino acids. The CDR3 DNA sequence: TGTACCGGCAACTTAGAATCCAAGGGGACCCAGTACTTC. Translation: CTGNLESKGTQYF. Using reference TRBV11-2 and TRBJ2-5 for the parts outside the CDR3, the full variable domain is EAGVAQSPRYKIIEKRQSVAFWCNPISGHATLYWYQQILGQGPKLLIQFQNNGVVDDSQLPKDRFSAERLKGVDSTLKIQPAKLEDSAVYLCTGNLESKGTQYFGPGTRLLVL.

Note on this clonotype: A much larger clone lies a single base off, so this may be a read error. The genes are TRBV5-1 and TRBJ2-1; 11 bases match TRBD2. This CDR3 contains 15 residues. J was trimmed by 13 bases and V by 3 bases; bases with no gene match: 12. CDR1 is SGHRS and CDR2 is YFSETQ in the germline V gene. The CDR3: CASSSIAGGPGDQFF. The CDR3 DNA sequence: TGCGCCAGCAGCTCTATAGCGGGAGGGCCAGGTGACCAGTTCTTC.

The chain couples TRBV11-3 to TRBJ2-1; 7 bases line up with TRBD2. This CDR3 contains 17 residues. V lost 11 bases, J lost 8 bases, and 24 bases stayed unmatched. Germline assignment: CDR1 SGHNT and CDR2 YENEEA. The CDR3: CADSLGRGEWGLDEQFF. CDR3 sequence (DNA): TGTGCCGACAGCTTAGGTCGGGGGGAGTGGGGTCTCGATGAGCAGTTCTTC.

Of note for this clonotype: The missing conserved phenylalanine or tryptophan at the end of this CDR3 makes a read error likely. The chain is built from TRBV11-1 and TRBJ2-1; 9 positions match TRBD2. CDR1 and CDR2 (germline): SGHAT, FQDESV (reference sequence). CDR3 length equals 16 residues. CDR3 sequence (DNA): TGTGCCAGCAGCTCGACGACTAGCGGTAGCCGCAATGGGCAGTTCGTC. It yields the protein CASSSTTSGSRNGQFV.

Comment on this clonotype: Given the absence of the conserved phenylalanine or tryptophan at the CDR3 end, a read error is likely. The chain combines TRBV20-1 with TRBJ1-1; TRBD1 aligns across 12 bases. Per germline, CDR1 DFQATT and CDR2 SNEGSKA (reference sequence). V lost 4 bases to trimming and J lost 1 base; unmatched junction nucleotides: 1. The CDR3 sequence is 14 residues long. CDR3 loop: CSAMGQGANTEAFY. CDR3 in DNA: TGCAGTGCTATGGGACAGGGGGCGAACACTGAAGCTTTCTAT.

This clonotype was observed at least ten times. The V gene is TRBV30, the J gene TRBJ2-3, with D possibly matching TRBD1 (6 bases). The ends were cut back, 3 bases at V and 1 base at J, with 8 bases in the middle. The CDR3 runs 13 residues. Germline V gene lookup returns CDR1 GTSNPN and CDR2 SVGIG (reference sequence). Here the CDR3 reads CAWRQGRTDTQYF. In nucleotides, the CDR3 is TGTGCCTGGAGACAGGGTCGCACAGATACGCAGTATTTT.

This clonotype was seen just once. The junction departs from germline at one end; a sequencing error may be responsible. The chain is built from TRBV6-2 or TRBV6-3 and TRBJ2-7, with D possibly being TRBD1 or TRBD2 (5 bases each). There are 13 residues in the CDR3. Germline-derived CDR1 and CDR2 are MNHEY and SVGEGT. The CDR3: CVSEGRRGYEQYF. For the CDR3, the DNA is TGTGTCAGCGAGGGGCGAAGAGGCTACGAGCAATACTTC.

As regards this clonotype: A read error may be the cause here, since a much bigger clone is one base away. The chain joins TRBV29-1 to TRBJ2-1; D assignment may be TRBD1 or TRBD2 (5 bases each). Germline V CDR1 and CDR2: SQVTM, ANQGSEA. The CDR3 runs 13 residues. The CDR3 region is CSGKLGPSNVQFF. As DNA, the CDR3 is TGCAGCGGAAAACTGGGACCGAGCAATGTGCAGTTCTTC.

This sequence joins TRBV6-5 and TRBJ1-4, with D perhaps matching TRBD1 (5 bases). There are 12 residues in the CDR3. The germline CDR1 and CDR2 sequences are MNHEY and SVGAGI. Trimming took 7 bases from V and 6 from J, leaving 9 bases between them. CDR3 loop: CASNPGHEKLFF. The CDR3 nucleotides read TGTGCCAGCAATCCAGGGCATGAAAAACTGTTTTTT.

The rearrangement uses TRBV6-5 and TRBJ2-1; 9 bases line up with TRBD1. The CDR3 loop spans 16 amino acids. Germline V CDR1 and CDR2: MNHEY, SVGAGI. After removal of 2 bases from V and 7 bases from J, the junction contained 9 bases not matched to a gene. The CDR3 reads CASSYPGQGPRNEQFF. CDR3 bases: TGTGCCAGCAGTTACCCAGGACAGGGGCCGAGGAATGAGCAGTTCTTC.

A note on this clonotype: Just one base apart from a much larger clone, this may be a read error. The chain links TRBV5-1 to TRBJ1-1, with D possibly TRBD1 on 5 matching bases. The germline gives CDR1 SGHRS, CDR2 YFSETQ. The CDR3 spans 11 residues. CDR3 region: CASGLGGLAFF. CDR3 DNA: TGCGCCAGCGGCTTGGGGGGTTTGGCTTTCTTT.

This clonotype has just a few counts. It may be a read error: a sequence one base away is much more abundant. CDR3 nucleotides: TGTGCCAGCAGCCAAGGGACAGTCAACCGGGGCGAGGAGTACTTC. Protein product: CASSQGTVNRGEEYF. The gene calls are TRBV5-8 and TRBJ2-7, with 7 bases aligning to TRBD1. The CDR3 has 15 amino acids. From germline, CDR1 is SGHTS and CDR2 YDEGEE.